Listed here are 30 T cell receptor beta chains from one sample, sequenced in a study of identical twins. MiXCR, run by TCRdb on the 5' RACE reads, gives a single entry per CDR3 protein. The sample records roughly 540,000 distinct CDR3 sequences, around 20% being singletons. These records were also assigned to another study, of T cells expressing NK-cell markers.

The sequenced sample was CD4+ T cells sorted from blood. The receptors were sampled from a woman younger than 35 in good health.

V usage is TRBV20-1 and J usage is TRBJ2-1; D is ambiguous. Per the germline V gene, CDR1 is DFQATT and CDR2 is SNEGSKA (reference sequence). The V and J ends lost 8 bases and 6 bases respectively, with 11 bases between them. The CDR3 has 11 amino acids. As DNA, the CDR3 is TGCAGTCCCACTGGTGGCAATGAGCAGTTCTTC. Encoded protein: CSPTGGNEQFF.

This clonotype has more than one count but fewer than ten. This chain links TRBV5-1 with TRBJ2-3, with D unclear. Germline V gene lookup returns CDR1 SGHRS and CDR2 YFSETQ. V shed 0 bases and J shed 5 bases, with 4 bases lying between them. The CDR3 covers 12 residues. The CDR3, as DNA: TGCGCCAGCAGCTTGGACCAAGATACGCAGTATTTT. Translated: CASSLDQDTQYF.

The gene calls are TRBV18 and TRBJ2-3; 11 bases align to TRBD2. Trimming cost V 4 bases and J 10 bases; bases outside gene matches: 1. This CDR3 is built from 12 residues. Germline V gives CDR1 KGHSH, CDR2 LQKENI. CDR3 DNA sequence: TGTGCCAGCTCACTTAGCGGGAGGGCGCAGTATTTT. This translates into CASSLSGRAQYF.

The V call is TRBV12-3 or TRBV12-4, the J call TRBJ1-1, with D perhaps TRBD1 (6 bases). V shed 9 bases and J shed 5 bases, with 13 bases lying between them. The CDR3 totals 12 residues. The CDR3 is CASHYRGTEAFF. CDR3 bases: TGTGCCAGTCACTATAGGGGGACTGAAGCTTTCTTT.

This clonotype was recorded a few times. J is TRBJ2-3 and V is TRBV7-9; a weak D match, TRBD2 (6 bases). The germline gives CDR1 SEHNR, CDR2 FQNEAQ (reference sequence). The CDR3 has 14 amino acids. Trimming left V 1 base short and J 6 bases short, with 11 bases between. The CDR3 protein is CASSLVAGMDTQYF. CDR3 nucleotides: TGTGCCAGCAGCTTAGTGGCGGGGATGGATACGCAGTATTTT.

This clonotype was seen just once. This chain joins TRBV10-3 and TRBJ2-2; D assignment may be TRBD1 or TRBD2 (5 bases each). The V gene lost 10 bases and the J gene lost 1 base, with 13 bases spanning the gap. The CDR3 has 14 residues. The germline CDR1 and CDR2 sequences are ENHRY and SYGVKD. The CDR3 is CATSSGQNTGELFF. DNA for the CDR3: TGTGCCACCTCTTCGGGGCAGAACACCGGGGAGCTGTTTTTT.

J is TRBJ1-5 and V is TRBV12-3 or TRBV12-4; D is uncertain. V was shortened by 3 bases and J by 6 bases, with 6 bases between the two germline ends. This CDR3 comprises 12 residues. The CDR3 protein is CASSFSSQPQHF. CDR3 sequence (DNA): TGTGCCAGCAGTTTTTCTAGTCAGCCCCAGCATTTT.

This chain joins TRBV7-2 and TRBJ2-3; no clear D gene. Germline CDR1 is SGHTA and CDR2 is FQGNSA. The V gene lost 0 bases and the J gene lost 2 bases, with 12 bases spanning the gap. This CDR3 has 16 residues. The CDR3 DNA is TGTGCCAGCAGCTTAGCAAGGGCTTCTCCCACAGATACGCAGTATTTT. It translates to CASSLARASPTDTQYF.

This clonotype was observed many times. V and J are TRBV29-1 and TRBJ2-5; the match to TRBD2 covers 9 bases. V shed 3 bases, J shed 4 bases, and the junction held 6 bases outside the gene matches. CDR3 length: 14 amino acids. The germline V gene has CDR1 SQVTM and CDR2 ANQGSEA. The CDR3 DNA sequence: TGCAGCGTTGATGGGCGGGAGGGGCGAGAGACCCAGTACTTC. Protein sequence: CSVDGREGRETQYF.

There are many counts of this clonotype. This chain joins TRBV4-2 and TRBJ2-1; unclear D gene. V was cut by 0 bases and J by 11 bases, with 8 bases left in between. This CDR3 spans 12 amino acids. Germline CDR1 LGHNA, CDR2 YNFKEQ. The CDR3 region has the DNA TGTGCCAGCAGCCAAGAAGCTGAGAAGCAGTTCTTC. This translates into CASSQEAEKQFF.

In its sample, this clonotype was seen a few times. CDR3 DNA sequence: TGCAGTGCTCCGAGGACGGACAGACCGCTTTCCTACAATGAGCAGTTCTTC. Encoded protein: CSAPRTDRPLSYNEQFF. The chain uses TRBV20-1 and TRBJ2-1, with D possibly TRBD1 on 6 matching bases. With 5 bases removed from V and 1 base from J, the gap between germline ends came to 21 bases. The CDR3 is made up of 17 amino acids. CDR1 is DFQATT and CDR2 is SNEGSKA in the germline V gene (reference sequence).

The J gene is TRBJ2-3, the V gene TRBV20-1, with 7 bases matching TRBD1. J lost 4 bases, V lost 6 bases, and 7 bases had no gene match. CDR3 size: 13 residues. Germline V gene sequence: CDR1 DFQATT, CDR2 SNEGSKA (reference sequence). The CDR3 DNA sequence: TGCAGTGCCAGTTTTACAGGGGCAGATACGCAGTATTTT. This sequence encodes CSASFTGADTQYF.

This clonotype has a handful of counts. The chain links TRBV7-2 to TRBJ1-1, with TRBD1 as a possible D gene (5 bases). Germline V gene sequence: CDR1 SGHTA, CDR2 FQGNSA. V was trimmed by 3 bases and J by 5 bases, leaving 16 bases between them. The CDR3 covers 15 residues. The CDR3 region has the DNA TGTGCCAGCAGCTTGGGCAGGGAGTTAGGGACTGAAGCTTTCTTT. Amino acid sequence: CASSLGRELGTEAFF. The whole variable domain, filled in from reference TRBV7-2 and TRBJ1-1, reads GAGVSQSPSNKVTEKGKDVELRCDPISGHTALYWYRQSLGQGLEFLIYFQGNSAPDKSGLPSDRFSAERTGGSVSTLTIQRTQQEDSAVYLCASSLGRELGTEAFFGQGTRLTVV.

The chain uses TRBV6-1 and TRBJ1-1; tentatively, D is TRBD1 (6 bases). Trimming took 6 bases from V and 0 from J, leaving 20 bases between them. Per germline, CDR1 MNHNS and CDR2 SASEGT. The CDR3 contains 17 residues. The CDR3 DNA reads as TGTGCCAGCAGGGCGACTTACAGGGCTACACTGAACACTGAAGCTTTCTTT. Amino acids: CASRATYRATLNTEAFF.

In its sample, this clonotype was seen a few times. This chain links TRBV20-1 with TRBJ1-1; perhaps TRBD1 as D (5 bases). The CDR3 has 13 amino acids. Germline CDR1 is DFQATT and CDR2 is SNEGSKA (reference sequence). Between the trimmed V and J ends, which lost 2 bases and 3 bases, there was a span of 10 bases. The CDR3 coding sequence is TGCAGTGCTAGATGGGGGGTGGACACTGAAGCTTTCTTT. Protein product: CSARWGVDTEAFF.

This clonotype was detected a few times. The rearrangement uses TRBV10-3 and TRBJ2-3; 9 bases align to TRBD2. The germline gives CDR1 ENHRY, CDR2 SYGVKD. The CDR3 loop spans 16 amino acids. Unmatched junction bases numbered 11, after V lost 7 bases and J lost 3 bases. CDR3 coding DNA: TGTGCCATCAAGGCTAGCGGGATGAAGGGGACAGATACGCAGTATTTT. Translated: CAIKASGMKGTDTQYF.

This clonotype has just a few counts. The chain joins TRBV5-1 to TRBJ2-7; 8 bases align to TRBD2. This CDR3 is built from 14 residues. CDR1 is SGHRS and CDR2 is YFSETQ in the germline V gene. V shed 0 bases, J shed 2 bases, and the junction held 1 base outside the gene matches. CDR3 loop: CASSLVSGAYEQYF. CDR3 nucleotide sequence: TGCGCCAGCAGCTTGGTTAGCGGGGCCTACGAGCAGTACTTC.

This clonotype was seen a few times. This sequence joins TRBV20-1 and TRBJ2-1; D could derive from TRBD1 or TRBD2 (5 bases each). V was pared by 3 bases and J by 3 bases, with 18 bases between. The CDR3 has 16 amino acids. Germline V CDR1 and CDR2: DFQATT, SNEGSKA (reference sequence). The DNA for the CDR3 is TGCAGTGCTAGGGTTGGTGTCGGGGCGGGCTACAATGAGCAGTTCTTC. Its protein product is CSARVGVGAGYNEQFF.

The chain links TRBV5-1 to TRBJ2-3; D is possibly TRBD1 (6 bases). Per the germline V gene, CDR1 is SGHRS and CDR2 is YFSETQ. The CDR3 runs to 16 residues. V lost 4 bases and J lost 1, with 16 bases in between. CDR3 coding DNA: TGCGCCAGCAGCGGGCAGGGGTATCTCGGCACAGATACGCAGTATTTT. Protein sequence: CASSGQGYLGTDTQYF.

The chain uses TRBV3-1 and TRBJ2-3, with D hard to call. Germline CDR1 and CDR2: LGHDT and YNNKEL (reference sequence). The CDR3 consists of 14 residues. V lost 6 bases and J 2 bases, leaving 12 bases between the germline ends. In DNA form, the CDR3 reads TGTGCCAGCAGAGAACTTGGATCCACAGATACGCAGTATTTT. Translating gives CASRELGSTDTQYF.

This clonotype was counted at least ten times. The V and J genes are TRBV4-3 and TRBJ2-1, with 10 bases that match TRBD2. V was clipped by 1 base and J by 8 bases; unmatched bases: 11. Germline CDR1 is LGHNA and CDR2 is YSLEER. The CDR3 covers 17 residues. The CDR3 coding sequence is TGCGCCAGCAGCCAAGGGATCTCTAGCGGGAGTACCCATGAGCAGTTCTTC. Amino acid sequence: CASSQGISSGSTHEQFF.

The CDR3 region is CASSLPGTAGELFF. As DNA, the CDR3 is TGCGCCAGCAGCTTGCCGGGAACGGCCGGGGAGCTGTTTTTT. V is TRBV5-1 and J is TRBJ2-2, with TRBD2 as a possible D gene (5 bases). The germline V and J ends were trimmed by 1 base and 6 bases, with 10 bases remaining between them. Per germline, CDR1 SGHRS and CDR2 YFSETQ. This CDR3 contains 14 residues. The whole variable domain, remainder taken from reference TRBV5-1 and TRBJ2-2, is KAGVTQTPRYLIKTRGQQVTLSCSPISGHRSVSWYQQTPGQGLQFLFEYFSETQRNKGNFPGRFSGRQFSNSRSEMNVSTLELGDSALYLCASSLPGTAGELFFGEGSRLTVL.

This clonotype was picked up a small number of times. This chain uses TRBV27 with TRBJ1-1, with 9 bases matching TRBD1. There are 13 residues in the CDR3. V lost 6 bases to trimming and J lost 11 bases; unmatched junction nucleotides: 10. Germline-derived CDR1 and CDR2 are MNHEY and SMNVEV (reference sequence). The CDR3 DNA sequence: TGTGCCAGCAGGGACCGGGACAGGGTCTCGGCTTTCTTT. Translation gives CASRDRDRVSAFF.

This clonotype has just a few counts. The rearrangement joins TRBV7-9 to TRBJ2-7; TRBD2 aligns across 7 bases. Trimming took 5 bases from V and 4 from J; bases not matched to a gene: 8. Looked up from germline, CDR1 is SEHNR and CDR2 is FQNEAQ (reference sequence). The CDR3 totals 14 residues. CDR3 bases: TGTGCCAGCAGCCCCCGGGAGGCTAAATACGAGCAGTACTTC. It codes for CASSPREAKYEQYF.

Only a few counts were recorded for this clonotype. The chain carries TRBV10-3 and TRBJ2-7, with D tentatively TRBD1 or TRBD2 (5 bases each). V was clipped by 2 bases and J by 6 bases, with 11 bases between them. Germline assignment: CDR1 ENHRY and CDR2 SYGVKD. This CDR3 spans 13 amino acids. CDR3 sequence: CAISEEGTFEQYF. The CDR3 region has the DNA TGTGCCATCAGTGAGGAAGGGACGTTCGAGCAGTACTTC.

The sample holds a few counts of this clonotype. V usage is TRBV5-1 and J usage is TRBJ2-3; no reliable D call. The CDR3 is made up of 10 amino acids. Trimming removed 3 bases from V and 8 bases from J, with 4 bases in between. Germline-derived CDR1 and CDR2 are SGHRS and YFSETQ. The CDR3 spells CASSSRTQYF. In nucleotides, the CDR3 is TGCGCCAGCAGCTCACGTACGCAGTATTTT.

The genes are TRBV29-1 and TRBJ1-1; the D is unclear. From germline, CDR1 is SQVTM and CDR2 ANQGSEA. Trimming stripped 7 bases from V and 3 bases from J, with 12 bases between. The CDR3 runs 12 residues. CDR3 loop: CSGRRMDTEAFF. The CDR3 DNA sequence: TGCAGCGGCCGGAGAATGGACACTGAAGCTTTCTTT.

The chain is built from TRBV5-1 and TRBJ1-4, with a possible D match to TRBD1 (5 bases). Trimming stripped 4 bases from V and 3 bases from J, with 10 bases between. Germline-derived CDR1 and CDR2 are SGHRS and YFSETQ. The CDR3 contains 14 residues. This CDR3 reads CASSQDTANEKLFF. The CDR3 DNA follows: TGCGCCAGCAGCCAGGACACCGCTAATGAAAAACTGTTTTTT. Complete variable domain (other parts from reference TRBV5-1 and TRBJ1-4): KAGVTQTPRYLIKTRGQQVTLSCSPISGHRSVSWYQQTPGQGLQFLFEYFSETQRNKGNFPGRFSGRQFSNSRSEMNVSTLELGDSALYLCASSQDTANEKLFFGSGTQLSVL.

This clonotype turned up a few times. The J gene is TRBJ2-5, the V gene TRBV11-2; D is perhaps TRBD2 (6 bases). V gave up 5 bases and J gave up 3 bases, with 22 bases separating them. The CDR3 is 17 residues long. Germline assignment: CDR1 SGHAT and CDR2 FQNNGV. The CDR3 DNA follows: TGTGCCAGCAGCCCAGGGAGGCGGCCCTCAACCGAAGAGACCCAGTACTTC. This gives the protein CASSPGRRPSTEETQYF.

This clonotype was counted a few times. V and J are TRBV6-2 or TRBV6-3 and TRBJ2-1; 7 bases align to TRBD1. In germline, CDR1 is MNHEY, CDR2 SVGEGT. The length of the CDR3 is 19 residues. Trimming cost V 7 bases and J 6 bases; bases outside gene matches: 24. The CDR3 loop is CASTERDRRLGLDLNEQFF. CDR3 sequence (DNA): TGTGCCAGCACCGAAAGGGACAGACGTCTAGGATTGGACCTCAATGAGCAGTTCTTC.